A single sample gave rise to the 6 T cell receptor beta chains below, sequenced in a study of patients and donors after allogeneic stem cell transplantation. TCRdb itself ran the RT-PCR reads through MiXCR, one entry per CDR3 protein. The sample carries 920,000 or so distinct CDR3 sequences, around 17% recorded once. What was sequenced was blood, either unsorted or a sorted T cell fraction (not recorded which). The receptor source for this set is a human donor who was either an allogeneic HSCT recipient or a stem cell or donor lymphocyte infusion donor (not recorded which). It is not recorded whose cells these are; they may come from a transplant donor.

The genes are TRBV5-5 and TRBJ2-1; the D is unclear. The CDR3 spans 15 residues. V shed 4 bases and J shed 9 bases, with 20 bases lying between them. Germline V gives CDR1 SGHKS, CDR2 YYEKEE (reference sequence). Written as DNA, the CDR3 is TGTGCCAGCAGCCCAGAACTCGAGGCTTGGAGTGAGCAGTTCTTC. This gives the protein CASSPELEAWSEQFF.

CDR3 nucleotides: TGTGCCAGCAGCGGGGAGGGGAGGCGGTATGGCTACACCTTC. Its protein is CASSGEGRRYGYTF. The genes are TRBV6-1 and TRBJ1-2; D is perhaps TRBD1 (5 bases). Trimming removed 6 bases from V and 5 bases from J, with 16 bases in between. CDR1 is MNHNS, CDR2 SASEGT, per germline. The CDR3 runs to 14 residues.

The chain couples TRBV24-1 to TRBJ1-1, with TRBD1 matching 12 bases. With 4 bases clipped from V and 1 base from J, the junction kept 3 bases outside the gene matches. Germline loops: CDR1 KGHDR, CDR2 SFDVKD. This CDR3 region has 16 residues. As DNA, the CDR3 is TGTGCCACCAGTGAGGGACAGGGGGCCAGGAACACTGAAGCTTTCTTT. Residues: CATSEGQGARNTEAFF.

This clonotype was seen a handful of times. The chain employs TRBV2 and TRBJ2-1, with D perhaps being TRBD1 or TRBD2 (5 bases each). CDR3 length equals 15 residues. Germline V gene sequence: CDR1 SNHLY, CDR2 FYNNEI. Trimming removed 8 bases from V and 1 base from J, with 15 bases in between. CDR3 amino acids: CASGRGAESYNEQFF. The CDR3 DNA is TGTGCCAGCGGCAGAGGGGCAGAATCCTACAATGAGCAGTTCTTC.

The sample holds many counts of this clonotype. The chain combines TRBV5-1 with TRBJ2-3; 7 bases line up with TRBD1. The V and J ends lost 9 bases and 2 bases, in that order; junction bases with no gene match: 6. The CDR3 loop spans 13 amino acids. From germline, CDR1 is SGHRS and CDR2 YFSETQ. CDR3 amino acids: CATYRGATDTQYF. CDR3 nucleotide sequence: TGCGCCACGTACAGGGGAGCCACAGATACGCAGTATTTT.

CDR3 in amino acids: CASSVSGAGNTIYF. The CDR3 bases are TGTGCCAGCAGCGTCTCCGGGGCTGGAAACACCATATATTTT. The V call is TRBV9, the J call TRBJ1-3, with D unclear. The CDR3 sequence is 14 residues long. V was clipped by 2 bases and J by 2 bases, with 8 bases between them. Germline assignment: CDR1 SGDLS and CDR2 YYNGEE.